This TCR beta chain originates from a study of T-cell reconstitution after alpha-beta-depleted transplantation in children. TCRbeta library construction was performed incorporating unique molecular identifiers. From the PCR reads, TCRdb called clonotypes with MiXCR, one entry per CDR3 protein. The repertoire holds 90,000 to 120,000 distinct CDR3 sequences, with 5.5% to 6.5% as singletons. The sample holds many counts of this clonotype. V was clipped by 2 bases and J by 5 bases; unmatched bases: 4. This CDR3 region has 14 residues. Germline CDR1 reads PRHDT; CDR2 reads FYEKMQ (reference sequence). V usage is TRBV13 and J usage is TRBJ2-3; 7 nucleotides match TRBD2. Sequences were derived from PBMCs, mostly from graft donor cells, sampled 360 days after TCRalphabeta/CD19-depleted stem cell transplant. The sequence derives from a male patient between 2 and 10 years old who had a stem cell transplant for acute lymphoblastic leukemia, so the T cells may come from the graft donor. The CDR3, as DNA: TGTGCCAGCAGCTTACGGGGGAGGGAAGATACGCAGTATTTT. Translating it yields CASSLRGREDTQYF.